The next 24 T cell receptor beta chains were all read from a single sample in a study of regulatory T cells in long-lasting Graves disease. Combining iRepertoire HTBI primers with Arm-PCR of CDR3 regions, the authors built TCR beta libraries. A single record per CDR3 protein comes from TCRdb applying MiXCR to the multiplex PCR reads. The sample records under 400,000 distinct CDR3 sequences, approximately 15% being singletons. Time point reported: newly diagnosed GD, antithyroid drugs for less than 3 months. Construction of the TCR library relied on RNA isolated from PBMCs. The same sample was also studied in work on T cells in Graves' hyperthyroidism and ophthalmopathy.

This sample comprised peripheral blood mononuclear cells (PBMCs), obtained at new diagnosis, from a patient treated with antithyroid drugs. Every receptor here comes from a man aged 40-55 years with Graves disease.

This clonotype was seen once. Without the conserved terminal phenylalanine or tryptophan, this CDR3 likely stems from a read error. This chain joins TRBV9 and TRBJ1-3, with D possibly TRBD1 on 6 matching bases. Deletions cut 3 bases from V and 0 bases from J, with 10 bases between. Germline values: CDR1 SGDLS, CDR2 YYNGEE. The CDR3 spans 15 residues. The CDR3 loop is CASSEGTSSGNTIYS. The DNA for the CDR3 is TGTGCCAGCAGCGAAGGGACATCCTCTGGAAACACCATATATTCT.

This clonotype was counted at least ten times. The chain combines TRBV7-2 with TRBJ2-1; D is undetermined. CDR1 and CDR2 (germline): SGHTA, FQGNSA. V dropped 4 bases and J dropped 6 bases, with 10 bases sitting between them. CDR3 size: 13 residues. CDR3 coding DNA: TGTGCCAGCAGCTCCTCATCCGGCAATGAGCAGTTCTTC. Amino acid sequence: CASSSSSGNEQFF.

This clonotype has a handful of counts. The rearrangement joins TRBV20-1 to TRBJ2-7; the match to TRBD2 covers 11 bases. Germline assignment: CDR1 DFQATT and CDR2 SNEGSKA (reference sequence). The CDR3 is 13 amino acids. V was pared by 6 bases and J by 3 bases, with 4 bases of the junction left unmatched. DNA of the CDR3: TGCAGTGCCCCTGGGACTAGCGGCTACGAGCAGTACTTC. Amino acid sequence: CSAPGTSGYEQYF.

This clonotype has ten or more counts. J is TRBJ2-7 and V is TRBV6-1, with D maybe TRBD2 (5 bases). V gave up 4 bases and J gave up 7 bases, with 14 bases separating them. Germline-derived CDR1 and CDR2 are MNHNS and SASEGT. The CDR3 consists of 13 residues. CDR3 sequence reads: CASSADWRREQYF. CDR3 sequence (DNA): TGTGCCAGCAGTGCGGACTGGCGTCGGGAGCAGTACTTC.

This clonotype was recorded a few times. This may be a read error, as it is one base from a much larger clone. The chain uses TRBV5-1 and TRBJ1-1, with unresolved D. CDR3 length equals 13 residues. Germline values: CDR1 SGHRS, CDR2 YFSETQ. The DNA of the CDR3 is TGCGCCAGCAGCTCCGGAGCTAACACTGAAGCTCTCTTT. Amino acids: CASSSGANTEALF.

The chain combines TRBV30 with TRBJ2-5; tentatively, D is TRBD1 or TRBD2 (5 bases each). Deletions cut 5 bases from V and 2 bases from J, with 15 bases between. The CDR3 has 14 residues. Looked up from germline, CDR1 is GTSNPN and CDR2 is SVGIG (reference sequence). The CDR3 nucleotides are TGTGCCTGGTCCCCGGGACCGTTACAAGAGACCCAGTACTTC. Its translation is CAWSPGPLQETQYF.

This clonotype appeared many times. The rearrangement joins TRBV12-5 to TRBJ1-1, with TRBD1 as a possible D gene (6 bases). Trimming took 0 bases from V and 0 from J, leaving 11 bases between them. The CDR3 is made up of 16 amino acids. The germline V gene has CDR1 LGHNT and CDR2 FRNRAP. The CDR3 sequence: CASGLVRGDLNTEAFF. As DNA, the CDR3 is TGTGCTAGTGGTTTGGTAAGGGGGGATTTGAACACTGAAGCTTTCTTT.

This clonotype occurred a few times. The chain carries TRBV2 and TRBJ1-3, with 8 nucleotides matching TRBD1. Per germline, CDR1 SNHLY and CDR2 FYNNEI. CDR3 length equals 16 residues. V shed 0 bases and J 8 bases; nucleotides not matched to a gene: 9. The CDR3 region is CASSEALQTGVHTIYF. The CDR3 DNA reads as TGTGCCAGCAGTGAAGCGCTTCAGACAGGGGTACACACCATATATTTT.

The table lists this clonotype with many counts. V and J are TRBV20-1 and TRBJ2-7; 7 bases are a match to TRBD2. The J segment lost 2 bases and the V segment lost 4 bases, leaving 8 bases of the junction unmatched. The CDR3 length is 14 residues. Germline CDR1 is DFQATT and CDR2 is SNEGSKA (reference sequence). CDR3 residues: CSATAGTTTYEQYF. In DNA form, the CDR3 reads TGCAGTGCTACGGCCGGGACTACAACCTACGAGCAGTACTTC.

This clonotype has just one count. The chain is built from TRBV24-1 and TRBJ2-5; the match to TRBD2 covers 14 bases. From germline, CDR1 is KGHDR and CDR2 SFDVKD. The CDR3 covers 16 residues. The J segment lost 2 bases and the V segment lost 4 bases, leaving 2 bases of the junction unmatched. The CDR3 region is CATSDWTSGGQETQYF. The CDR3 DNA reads TGTGCCACCAGTGACTGGACTAGCGGGGGGCAAGAGACCCAGTACTTC.

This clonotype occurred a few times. The CDR3 nucleotides are TGTGCCAGTTCGGGACGGACCACCGCGCGAGACAGCACAGATACGCAGTATTTT. Encoded protein: CASSGRTTARDSTDTQYF. The genes are TRBV30 and TRBJ2-3; D might be TRBD1 or TRBD2, each matching 5 bases. CDR1 is GTSNPN and CDR2 is SVGIG in the germline V gene (reference sequence). CDR3 length: 18 amino acids. V was pared by 8 bases and J by 0 bases, with 27 bases between.

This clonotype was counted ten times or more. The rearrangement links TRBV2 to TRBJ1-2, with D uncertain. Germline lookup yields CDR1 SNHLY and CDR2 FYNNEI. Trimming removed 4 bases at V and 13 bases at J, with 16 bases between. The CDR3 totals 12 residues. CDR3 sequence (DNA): TGTGCCAGCAGTGTTAGACAAAGTCAGCCCACCTTC. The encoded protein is CASSVRQSQPTF.

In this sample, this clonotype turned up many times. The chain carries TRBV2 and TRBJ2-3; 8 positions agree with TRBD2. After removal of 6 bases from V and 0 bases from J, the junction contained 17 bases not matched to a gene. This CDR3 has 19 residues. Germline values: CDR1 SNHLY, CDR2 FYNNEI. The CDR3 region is CASRNLWMIAGRSTDTQYF. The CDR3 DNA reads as TGTGCCAGCAGGAACCTCTGGATGATAGCGGGGCGGAGCACAGATACGCAGTATTTT.

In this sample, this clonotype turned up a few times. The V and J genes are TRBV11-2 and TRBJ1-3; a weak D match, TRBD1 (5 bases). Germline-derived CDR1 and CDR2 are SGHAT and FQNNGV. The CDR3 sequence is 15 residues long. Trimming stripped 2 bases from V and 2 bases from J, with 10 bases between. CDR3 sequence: CASSLKWGAGNTIYF. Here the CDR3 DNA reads TGTGCCAGCAGCTTAAAATGGGGGGCTGGAAACACCATATATTTT.

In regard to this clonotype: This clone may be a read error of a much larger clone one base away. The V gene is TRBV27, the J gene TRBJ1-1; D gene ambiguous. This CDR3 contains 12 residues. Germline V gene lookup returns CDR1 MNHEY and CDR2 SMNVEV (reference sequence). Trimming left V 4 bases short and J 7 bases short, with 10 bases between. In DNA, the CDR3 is TGTGCCAGCAGTTATGCAGTTTATGAAGCTTTCTTT. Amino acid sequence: CASSYAVYEAFF.

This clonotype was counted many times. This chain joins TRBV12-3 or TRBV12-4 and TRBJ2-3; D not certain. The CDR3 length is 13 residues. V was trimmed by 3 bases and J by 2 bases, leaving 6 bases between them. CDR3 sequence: CASSFRHTDTQYF. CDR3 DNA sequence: TGTGCCAGCAGTTTTCGGCACACAGATACGCAGTATTTT.

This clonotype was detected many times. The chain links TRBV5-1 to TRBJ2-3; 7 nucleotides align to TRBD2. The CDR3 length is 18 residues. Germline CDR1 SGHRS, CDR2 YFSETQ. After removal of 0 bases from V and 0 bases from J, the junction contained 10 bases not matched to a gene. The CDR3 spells CASSLALGGTTSTDTQYF. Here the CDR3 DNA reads TGCGCCAGCAGCTTGGCGCTCGGGGGGACTACTAGCACAGATACGCAGTATTTT.

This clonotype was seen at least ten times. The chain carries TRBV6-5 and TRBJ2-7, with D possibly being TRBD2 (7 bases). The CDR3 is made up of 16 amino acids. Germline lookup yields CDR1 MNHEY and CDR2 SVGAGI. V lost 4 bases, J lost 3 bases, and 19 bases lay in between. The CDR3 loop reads CASSWRGGAGNYEQYF. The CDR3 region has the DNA TGTGCCAGCAGTTGGAGAGGGGGGGCAGGCAACTACGAGCAGTACTTC.

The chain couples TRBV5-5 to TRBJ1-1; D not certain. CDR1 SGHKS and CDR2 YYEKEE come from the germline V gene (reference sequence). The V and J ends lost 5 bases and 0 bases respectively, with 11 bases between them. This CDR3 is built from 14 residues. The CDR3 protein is CASRDSGMNTEAFF. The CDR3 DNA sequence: TGTGCCAGCAGGGATTCGGGAATGAACACTGAAGCTTTCTTT.

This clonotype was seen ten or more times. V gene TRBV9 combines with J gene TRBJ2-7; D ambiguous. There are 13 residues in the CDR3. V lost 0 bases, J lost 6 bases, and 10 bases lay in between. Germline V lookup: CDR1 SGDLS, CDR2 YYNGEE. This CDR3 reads CASSVEALSEQYF. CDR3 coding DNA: TGTGCCAGCAGCGTAGAGGCCCTCTCCGAGCAGTACTTC.

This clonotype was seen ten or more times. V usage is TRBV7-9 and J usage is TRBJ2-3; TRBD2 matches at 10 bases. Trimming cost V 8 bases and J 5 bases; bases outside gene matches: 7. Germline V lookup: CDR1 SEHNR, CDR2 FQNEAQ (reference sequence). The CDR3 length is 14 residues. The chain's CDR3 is CASLERGGQDTQYF. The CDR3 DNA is TGTGCCAGCCTAGAGCGGGGGGGCCAAGATACGCAGTATTTT.

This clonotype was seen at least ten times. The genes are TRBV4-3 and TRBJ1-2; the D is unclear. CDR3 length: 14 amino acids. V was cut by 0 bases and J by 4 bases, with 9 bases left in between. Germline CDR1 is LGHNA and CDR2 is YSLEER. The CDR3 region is CASSQDSTGYGYTF. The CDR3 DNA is TGCGCCAGCAGCCAAGACTCGACCGGCTATGGCTACACCTTC.

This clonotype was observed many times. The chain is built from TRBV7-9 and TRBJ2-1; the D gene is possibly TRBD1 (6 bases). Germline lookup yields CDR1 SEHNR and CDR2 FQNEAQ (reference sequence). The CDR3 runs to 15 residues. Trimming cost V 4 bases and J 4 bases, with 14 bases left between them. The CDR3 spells CASSSGHENYNEQFF. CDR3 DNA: TGTGCCAGCAGCTCGGGACACGAGAATTACAATGAGCAGTTCTTC. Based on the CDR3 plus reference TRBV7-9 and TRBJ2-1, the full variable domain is DTGVSQNPRHKITKRGQNVTFRCDPISEHNRLYWYRQTLGQGPEFLTYFQNEAQLEKSRLLSDRFSAERPKGSFSTLEIQRTEQGDSAMYLCASSSGHENYNEQFFGPGTRLTVL.

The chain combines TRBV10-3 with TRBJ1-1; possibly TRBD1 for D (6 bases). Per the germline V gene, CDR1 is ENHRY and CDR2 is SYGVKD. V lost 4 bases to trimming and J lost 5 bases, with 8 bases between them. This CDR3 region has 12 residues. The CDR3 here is CAISGGQTEAFF. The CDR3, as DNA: TGTGCCATCAGTGGGGGACAAACTGAAGCTTTCTTT.